This T cell receptor (beta chain) originates from a study of T cell repertoires in cytomegalovirus infection (dated by TCRdb to about 2019). At the level of the whole study: Because public TCR beta signatures pointed to carriage of CMV infection together with the matching HLA type, the HLA type of each donor mattered for the analysis.

The CDR3 sequence holds 14 residues, the cysteine and phenylalanine included. The DNA shown is the 42-base CDR3, in frame from base 1. V loses 5 bases of germline sequence and J loses 0 bases, and the interval between the two ends is 11 bases. The germline V gene sets CDR1 to SQVTM and CDR2 to ANQGSEA. What the research found in general, with its limitations: In both this cohort and an independent 352-donor cohort, the cumulative frequency of public TCR beta family members distinguished carriers of CMV infection plus the relevant HLA type. The ex vivo response was dominated by HLA-C-restricted CMV-specific TCR beta clonotypes, which also provided the single most frequent clonotype in two of eight donors.

Sequencing relied on an Illumina HiSeq 1500. Using fastp at Q25 and MiXCR, TCRdb reprocessed the public reads and kept productive beta chains. All rows with the same CDR3 protein become a single entry with the most common DNA and genes. Present in this sample are approximately 490,000 distinct CDR3 sequences, about 11% of which were seen just once. Together, the top ten hold about 9.4% of the sample. This clonotype was recorded a few times. The antigen this receptor binds is unknown. No much larger clone is present one base from it, and per-base qualities are unavailable. The sequence was obtained from a human donor in good health (CMV status not recorded). Some clones in this sample may be carry-over from other donors' samples. Rearrangement joined TRBV29-1 to TRBJ1-3; the D gene is perhaps TRBD1, from 6 matching bases. Sequencing input: PBMCs. The bases read TGCAGCGTTCAAGGGGGGCTCTCTGGAAACACCATATATTTT. Translated, this is CSVQGGLSGNTIYF.